The source of this T cell receptor (beta chain) is a study of blood T cells in healthy people across ages (dated by TCRdb to between 2015 and 2016). In the study overall: In model experiments, roughly one uniquely barcoded TCR beta cDNA molecule per two T cells was captured by template switching. The study analyzed two additional independent replicas of 1 million unique cDNA reads from the same blood draw for two donors, one aged 18 to 29 and one aged 80 or older. Using deep sequencing normalized with unique cDNA molecular identifiers, the study measured how TCR beta repertoire diversity changes with age. The donors were split into four age groups: young (average around 15 years), middle-aged (39), aged (roughly 65) and long-lived (approximately 80). To avoid experimental bias, donors of different ages were randomly spread across the sequencing lanes. Results the study describes overall, beyond this receptor: Because donor CMV infection status was unknown, age-related changes in expanded clonotypes were potentially confounded. Conclusive comparison of naive and antigen-experienced compartments was prevented by the profiling of bulk unsorted PBMCs. Observed TCR beta diversity per million T cells fell roughly linearly with age, and a significant reduction was already apparent by age around 44. Estimates of total diversity based on one million sequenced T cells were considered lower bounds and underestimates. There was a strong correlation between observed TCR beta diversity and the percentage of naive T cells measured by flow cytometry. The long-lived group showed more naive CD4+ T cells, fewer expanded clones and increased TCR diversity than the aged group, suggesting age selection.

Systemically healthy Caucasian individuals from Russia, some 38 in total and aged roughly 6 to 90 years, were included as donors. Each donor gave roughly 9.5 milliliters of peripheral blood, collected into EDTA-treated Vacutainer tubes. Ficoll-Paque density-gradient centrifugation was used to isolate PBMCs, with at least 7 million per sample. Trizol reagent was used to extract total RNA from the PBMCs, yielding at least 5.5 micrograms per sample. The percentages of naive CD45RAhigh/CD27high T cells were determined by flow cytometry on a PBMC aliquot from every donor. Library construction relied on 5' RACE. Instrument on record: Illumina HiSeq 2500. A second PCR of 7 to 11 cycles was run with a J-beta primer mix and a sample-barcoded 5' primer. Each TCR beta cDNA molecule received a unique molecular identifier from a template-switch 5' adaptor carrying 12 random nucleotides. Each sample yielded at least 2.5 million CDR3-containing paired-end reads. First-strand cDNA synthesis was performed from all RNA using the Mint cDNA synthesis kit, with priming by a TRBC-specific oligonucleotide. Following uracil-DNA glycosylase treatment, all cDNA underwent a first 18-cycle PCR with the universal primers M1SS and BC2_uni_R. Regarding the original processing steps: Each sample was normalized by randomly selecting 1 million high-quality reads, each carrying a distinct molecular identifier. Instead of being binned into consensus sequences, reads that shared molecular identifiers were thrown out. MiTCR, run with a Q25 quality threshold and the strictest error-elimination algorithm, handled CDR3 identification, clonotype clustering and error correction. Lower-bound total TCR beta diversity was estimated with a nonparametric unseen species model using Euler transformation. TCRdb ran its own pipeline on the public reads, namely fastp trimming at Q25 and MiXCR clone calling, and kept in-frame beta chains. Rows with a matching CDR3 protein are joined into one entry that keeps the most common DNA and genes. TCRdb's processing, not the authors' own work, is the source of the V and J calls. For this sample there are over a million distinct CDR3 sequences; less than 50% appear just once. Together, the top ten hold over 15% of the sample.

Regarding this clonotype: It lacks a known antigen. No base quality values were provided; no much bigger clone lies one nucleotide off.

Including the terminal cysteine and phenylalanine, the CDR3 comprises 13 residues. The sequence is cut down to CDR3 DNA, 39 bases in frame from base 1. CDR1 is given as DFQATT and CDR2 as SNEGSKA, both from the germline V gene (reference sequence). This receptor was taken from a woman aged 55-69 years in good health. The specimen sequenced was blood. This chain joins TRBV20-1 to TRBJ2-1; 6 matching bases give a weak D call of TRBD2. The J call may not be correct, given that the DNA end is closer to TRBJ2-7. The nucleotide sequence reads as follows: TGCAGTGCGGAGACGGGAGTAGGGGTTGAGCAGTACTTC. It translates to CSAETGVGVEQYF.